The clone carrying this T cell receptor (beta chain) was observed at least ten times. The sample originates from a study of regulatory T cells in long-lasting Graves disease. Study-level information: Those with persistent Graves' disease had received antithyroid drugs for over 5 years with positive TSH receptor antibodies.

V was trimmed by 4 bases and J by 5 bases, leaving 21 bases between them. Germline V gene lookup returns CDR1 SGHAT and CDR2 FQNNGV. There are 16 residues in the CDR3. Stated time point: persistent/refractory GD, antithyroid drugs over 5 years with positive TRAb. PBMC RNA served as the TCR library source. Through Arm-PCR of CDR3 regions and iRepertoire HTBI primers, TCR beta libraries were built. TCRdb recomputed calls from the multiplex PCR reads with MiXCR, one row per CDR3 protein. The sample has 250,000 to 300,000 distinct CDR3 sequences, around 23% seen once; the top ten hold just over 55%. The sequence was obtained from a female donor with Graves disease. The sequencing used peripheral blood mononuclear cells (PBMCs), collected when the disease was refractory, from a patient treated with antithyroid drugs. The chain has TRBV11-2 and TRBJ2-7; a weak D match, TRBD1 (6 bases). The CDR3 nucleotides read TGTGCCAGCAGCTCCCGGGGTGTGTCAGGGGCGAACGAGCAGTACTTC. This gives the protein CASSSRGVSGANEQYF.